Listed below are T cell receptor beta chains from one sample, sequenced in a study of CD8+ T cells in alopecia areata. Repertoires were generated with immunoSEQ multiplex PCR, while TCRdb's copy carries only in-frame clones and drops some. The data show about 260,000 clones, with 50% to 75% seen just once and 0.75% to 0.95% held by the top ten. The specimen was CD4+ T cells sorted from blood, collected at week 52, from a patient treated with tofacitinib. Receptors were obtained from a human donor with alopecia areata. CDR3s include the opening cysteine and the closing phenylalanine or tryptophan.

CDR3 protein,J gene,V gene
CAWSADRGPGELFF,TRBJ2-2,TRBV30
CAWSWGGSNQPQHF,TRBJ1-5,TRBV30
CASSLGTGVSYEQYF,TRBJ2-7,TRBV5-1
CSVVGPGPYEQYF,TRBJ2-7,TRBV29-1
CSVAFTSITDTQYF,TRBJ2-3,TRBV29-1
CASSQGGQGSQPQHF,TRBJ1-5,TRBV4-1
CASSSSRHYEQYF,TRBJ2-7,TRBV5-4
CASSYGYTF,TRBJ1-2,TRBV27
CAWDSTHLHEQYF,TRBJ2-7,TRBV30
CASRRQGTTDTQYF,TRBJ2-3,TRBV19
CASSLGGLERETQYF,TRBJ2-5,TRBV5-1
CASSSGTLSLEQYF,TRBJ2-7,TRBV5-4
CAWSVPFFSGAPMNTEAFF,TRBJ1-1,TRBV30
CASSPGQGFNYGYTF,TRBJ1-2,TRBV5-1
CASGVGRASTDTQYF,TRBJ2-3,TRBV7-9
CASSRKVGASDTQYF,TRBJ2-3,TRBV7-8
CASSQVLSSSYNEQFF,TRBJ2-1,TRBV4-1
CASSHRDSNQPQHF,TRBJ1-5,TRBV6-6
CAITSGQGARELFF,TRBJ2-2,TRBV10-3
CASSIPRVVGKTQYF,TRBJ2-5,TRBV5-1
CASSQGRSNTGELFF,TRBJ2-2,TRBV4-2
CAWSRLSGNTIYF,TRBJ1-3,TRBV30
CASSARERVRDTQYF,TRBJ2-3,TRBV25-1
CASIRAGGYGYTF,TRBJ1-2,TRBV25-1
CASSLNQQGTEAFF,TRBJ1-1,TRBV7-9
CASSLHSSYNSPLHF,TRBJ1-6,TRBV5-5
CAWSVQRRNEQFF,TRBJ2-1,TRBV30
CASSQGATAYNSPLHF,TRBJ1-6,TRBV4-2
CASSPPDTSNQPQHF,TRBJ1-5,TRBV18
CASSPPPGAHYGYTF,TRBJ1-2,TRBV18
CSVDSGGTDTQYF,TRBJ2-3,TRBV29-1
CASSGVEGETQYF,TRBJ2-5,TRBV7-9
CASSRTGNIQYF,TRBJ2-4,TRBV6-6
CSVTGGASTDTQYF,TRBJ2-3,TRBV29-1
CASSQIRGTDTQYF,TRBJ2-3,TRBV11-2
CATSRDTSFTDTQYF,TRBJ2-3,TRBV15
CAWSVPRTDQPQHF,TRBJ1-5,TRBV30
CSVVGLAGVETQYF,TRBJ2-5,TRBV29-1
CSATRANEQFF,TRBJ2-1,TRBV20-1
CASSLAAGISYEQYF,TRBJ2-7,TRBV5-1
CASSPGGDNSPLHF,TRBJ1-6,TRBV9
CAWSAQDNQPQHF,TRBJ1-5,TRBV30
CSVEGFTGPPYNEQFF,TRBJ2-1,TRBV29-1
CASSPTGLAGGQYEQFF,TRBJ2-1,TRBV19
CASSLRQETDEKLFF,TRBJ1-4,TRBV4-1
CSVDRIQETQYF,TRBJ2-5,TRBV29-1
CARRPGTGDNYGYTF,TRBJ1-2,TRBV25-1
CASSVGTGGQETQYF,TRBJ2-5,TRBV9
CASFSQATEAFF,TRBJ1-1,TRBV7-9
CASSPSGPGSEQFF,TRBJ2-1,TRBV6-6
CASSPLTVVEAFF,TRBJ1-1,TRBV11-2
CASRELEAQTQYF,TRBJ2-5,TRBV2
CSVRTGSNNEQFF,TRBJ2-1,TRBV29-1
CASTYGANVLTF,TRBJ2-6,TRBV25-1
CSVDFDRQEAFF,TRBJ1-1,TRBV29-1
CSATGSRINYGYTF,TRBJ1-2,TRBV29-1
CSVEALREGYGYTF,TRBJ1-2,TRBV29-1
CASSQDGASSYEQYF,TRBJ2-7,TRBV4-1
CAWSVYSGATGELFF,TRBJ2-2,TRBV30